These 30 T cell receptor beta chains were all obtained from the same sample, sequenced in a study of blood T cell repertoires in COVID-19. The assay was immunoSEQ multiplex PCR, and TCRdb's table has in-frame clones only and misses some. The sample has approximately 270,000 clones, about 86% seen once. The material sequenced was peripheral blood. All receptors come from a man of 80 years or more with acute or convalescent COVID-19.

CDR3: CASSRTLYSGNTIYF. The CDR3 coding sequence is TGTGCCAGCAGTCGGACACTATACTCTGGAAACACCATATATTTT. The chain employs TRBV6-2 or TRBV6-3 and TRBJ1-3; D might be TRBD1 (5 bases). CDR1 is MNHEY and CDR2 is SVGEGT in the germline V gene. V was trimmed by 5 bases and J by 0 bases, leaving 11 bases between them. This CDR3 has 15 residues.

This chain uses TRBV5-1 with TRBJ1-5, with 9 bases lining up with TRBD1. V lost 0 bases, J lost 6 bases, and 7 bases stayed unmatched. CDR1 is SGHRS, CDR2 YFSETQ, per germline. The CDR3 contains 16 residues. CDR3 region: CASSLVLGQGGQPQHF. The CDR3 DNA is TGCGCCAGCAGCTTGGTTCTGGGACAGGGCGGTCAGCCCCAGCATTTT.

The chain combines TRBV6-2 or TRBV6-3 with TRBJ2-1; 8 nucleotides agree with TRBD2. Unmatched junction bases numbered 5, after V lost 6 bases and J lost 1 base. Germline V gene sequence: CDR1 MNHEY, CDR2 SVGEGT. This CDR3 contains 15 residues. The CDR3 is CASRPSGLSYNEQFF. CDR3 DNA: TGTGCCAGCAGACCTAGCGGGTTATCCTACAATGAGCAGTTCTTC.

In DNA form, the CDR3 reads TGTGCCAGCAGTGAAGTTAGGACATCGAATGGCTACACCTTC. Its translation is CASSEVRTSNGYTF. The chain is built from TRBV6-1 and TRBJ1-2, with D possibly being TRBD1 (5 bases). The CDR3 totals 14 residues. Germline CDR1 reads MNHNS; CDR2 reads SASEGT. V lost 1 base and J 6 bases, leaving 12 bases between the germline ends.

J is TRBJ2-5 and V is TRBV5-4; the D gene is possibly TRBD1 (6 bases). The CDR3 loop spans 12 amino acids. The V gene's germline CDR1 is SGHNT and CDR2 YYREEE (reference sequence). V lost 0 bases to trimming and J lost 7 bases, with 7 bases between them. The CDR3 sequence is CASSLGGGTQYF. The CDR3, as DNA: TGTGCCAGCAGCTTGGGAGGGGGGACCCAGTACTTC. Combining the CDR3 with reference TRBV5-4 and TRBJ2-5 gives the whole variable domain ETGVTQSPTHLIKTRGQQVTLRCSSQSGHNTVSWYQQALGQGPQFIFQYYREEENGRGNFPPRFSGLQFPNYSSELNVNALELDDSALYLCASSLGGGTQYFGPGTRLLVL.

The V call is TRBV18, the J call TRBJ2-7, with TRBD2 matching 7 bases. The germline gives CDR1 KGHSH, CDR2 LQKENI. The CDR3 length is 14 residues. The trim removed 6 bases at V and 1 base at J, leaving 6 bases unmatched. The CDR3 is CASSPASGSYEQYF. The CDR3 DNA sequence: TGTGCCAGCTCTCCCGCTAGCGGATCCTACGAGCAGTACTTC.

The chain combines TRBV9 with TRBJ2-5; possibly TRBD2 for D (6 bases). The germline V and J ends were trimmed by 4 bases and 5 bases, with 15 bases remaining between them. The CDR3 length is 14 residues. Germline CDR1 SGDLS, CDR2 YYNGEE. The CDR3 nucleotides read TGTGCCAGCAGCCCAGCGTGGGCGGGGGAGACCCAGTACTTC. Its protein product is CASSPAWAGETQYF.

CDR3 protein: CASLPSPEAGNTIYF. The CDR3 bases are TGTGCCAGTCTACCTTCCCCCGAAGCCGGAAACACCATATATTTT. The genes are TRBV19 and TRBJ1-3; D is uncertain. This CDR3 is 15 amino acids long. V gave up 8 bases and J gave up 4 bases, with 18 bases separating them. Germline assignment: CDR1 LNHDA and CDR2 SQIVND (reference sequence).

The V gene is TRBV15, the J gene TRBJ2-1; TRBD1 is a possible D gene (6 bases). Per the germline V gene, CDR1 is LNHNV and CDR2 is YYDKDF (reference sequence). V was trimmed by 0 bases and J by 10 bases, leaving 16 bases between them. The CDR3 totals 15 residues. The CDR3 protein is CATSRDRGFRGEQFF. The DNA of the CDR3 is TGTGCCACCAGCAGAGATAGGGGGTTTAGAGGGGAGCAGTTCTTC. Combining the CDR3 with reference TRBV15 and TRBJ2-1 gives the whole variable domain DAMVIQNPRYQVTQFGKPVTLSCSQTLNHNVMYWYQQKSSQAPKLLFHYYDKDFNNEADTPDNFQSRRPNTSFCFLDIRSPGLGDTAMYLCATSRDRGFRGEQFFGPGTRLTVL.

The chain links TRBV3-1 (or the pseudogene TRBV3-2) to TRBJ2-7; 7 bases line up with TRBD1. Losses at the gene ends were 3 bases for V and 2 bases for J; bases not matched to a gene: 7. This CDR3 has 15 residues. Germline V gene lookup returns CDR1 LGHDT and CDR2 YNNKEL (reference sequence). CDR3 protein: CASSQLPGQTYEQYF. CDR3 coding DNA: TGTGCCAGCAGCCAGTTGCCGGGACAGACCTACGAGCAGTACTTC.

This chain connects TRBV29-1 to TRBJ1-1; 7 nucleotides line up with TRBD1. Losses at the gene ends were 5 bases for V and 5 bases for J; bases not matched to a gene: 11. CDR3 length: 14 amino acids. The germline V gene has CDR1 SQVTM and CDR2 ANQGSEA. The CDR3 region has the DNA TGCAGCGTTTCCGAAGGGGGCGCAGGAACTGAAGCTTTCTTT. It translates to CSVSEGGAGTEAFF.

The V call is TRBV5-4, the J call TRBJ2-1; 8 bases fit TRBD2. Looked up from germline, CDR1 is SGHNT and CDR2 is YYREEE (reference sequence). The CDR3 has 16 amino acids. V lost 3 bases to trimming and J lost 0 bases; unmatched junction nucleotides: 5. The CDR3 region is CASSSSSGISYNEQFF. CDR3 in DNA: TGTGCCAGCAGCTCTAGTAGCGGGATCTCCTACAATGAGCAGTTCTTC.

The chain recombines TRBV1 with TRBJ1-5; no DNA check was done on the table's D call, TRBD1. TRBV1 has pseudogene status. The CDR3 is made up of 14 amino acids. In DNA, the CDR3 is TGCACCAGCAGAAGCGGACAGGGCCCTCAGCCCCAGCATTTT. Translation: CTSRSGQGPQPQHF.

The V and J genes are TRBV28 and TRBJ2-4; 12 bases line up with TRBD1. The V gene end was trimmed by 8 bases and the J gene end by 4 bases; junction bases not matched to a gene: 12. The CDR3 extends over 17 amino acids. Germline CDR1 MDHEN, CDR2 SYDVKM. The CDR3 nucleotides read TGTGCCAGCGCTTCGCCGGGGACAGGGGGCACAAAAAACATTCAGTACTTC. Its protein product is CASASPGTGGTKNIQYF.

This clone has only a few counts. The chain is built from TRBV5-1 and TRBJ2-3, with TRBD1 matching over 9 bases. Germline values: CDR1 SGHRS, CDR2 YFSETQ. The V segment lost 2 bases and the J segment 2 bases; nucleotides outside the gene matches: 9. This CDR3 spans 17 amino acids. Here the CDR3 DNA reads TGCGCCAGCAGCTTCTCCGGGACAGGGATGATCACAGATACGCAGTATTTT. Protein sequence: CASSFSGTGMITDTQYF.

This clone occurred once. The chain has TRBV5-6 and TRBJ2-1; D is perhaps TRBD1 (7 bases). The CDR3 sequence is 16 residues long. V gave up 4 bases and J gave up 3 bases, with 17 bases separating them. Germline lookup yields CDR1 SGHDT and CDR2 YYEEEE. CDR3 sequence (DNA): TGTGCCAGCAGCCGGCCGGGGGACAGTAACTACAATGAGCAGTTCTTC. It codes for CASSRPGDSNYNEQFF.

The chain is built from TRBV18 and TRBJ1-5; the D gene is possibly TRBD1 (6 bases). Germline loops: CDR1 KGHSH, CDR2 LQKENI. Trimming took 6 bases from V and 4 from J, leaving 16 bases between them. CDR3 length equals 15 residues. The DNA of the CDR3 is TGTGCCAGCTCCCTCAGACAGGCCAGAAATCAGCCCCAGCATTTT. Its translation is CASSLRQARNQPQHF.

This clone has only a few counts. This chain joins TRBV19 and TRBJ2-3; 7 bases line up with TRBD2. Germline V gene data show CDR1 as LNHDA and CDR2 as SQIVND (reference sequence). The CDR3 spans 17 residues. The V gene end was trimmed by 3 bases and the J gene end by 4 bases; junction bases not matched to a gene: 13. Here the CDR3 reads CASSISFSGGIADTQYF. CDR3 nucleotides: TGTGCCAGTAGTATTTCTTTTTCGGGGGGAATTGCAGATACGCAGTATTTT.

The chain uses TRBV18 and TRBJ1-5; D gene uncertain. The ends were cut back, 4 bases at V and 3 bases at J, with 13 bases in the middle. The CDR3 is 15 amino acids. Germline V lookup: CDR1 KGHSH, CDR2 LQKENI. The CDR3 is CASSLTSFDNQPQHF. CDR3 sequence (DNA): TGTGCCAGCTCACTTACGAGTTTTGACAATCAGCCCCAGCATTTT.

The rearrangement joins TRBV3-1 (or the pseudogene TRBV3-2) to TRBJ1-2, with D possibly matching TRBD1 (6 bases). The CDR3 runs 15 residues. CDR1 is LGHDT, CDR2 YNNKEL, per germline (reference sequence). Trimming removed 1 base at V and 8 bases at J, with 17 bases between. The chain's CDR3 is CASSQGFSGGAGYTF. CDR3 nucleotides: TGTGCCAGCAGCCAAGGCTTTTCGGGGGGCGCGGGCTACACCTTC.

The chain uses TRBV28 and TRBJ1-5; 7 bases align to TRBD1. Germline loops: CDR1 MDHEN, CDR2 SYDVKM. V lost 6 bases and J lost 2; bases outside the gene matches: 7. CDR3 length: 15 residues. DNA of the CDR3: TGTGCCAGCAGATCTCATACAGGGGGCAATCAGCCCCAGCATTTT. Protein: CASRSHTGGNQPQHF.

The gene calls are TRBV18 and TRBJ1-5; D unclear. Germline V CDR1 and CDR2: KGHSH, LQKENI. V was trimmed by 3 bases and J by 5 bases, leaving 8 bases between them. CDR3 length: 13 amino acids. In nucleotides, the CDR3 is TGTGCCAGCTCACCGCGGGTCGATCAGCCCCAGCATTTT. This sequence encodes CASSPRVDQPQHF.

V usage is TRBV7-2 and J usage is TRBJ2-2, with unresolved D. Germline-derived CDR1 and CDR2 are SGHTA and FQGNSA. The CDR3 extends over 13 amino acids. V lost 3 bases to trimming and J lost 6 bases, with 8 bases between them. The CDR3 DNA sequence: TGTGCCAGCAGCTTCACTGAGGCCGGGGAGCTGTTTTTT. This codes for CASSFTEAGELFF.

The chain combines TRBV7-9 with TRBJ1-4; 8 bases align to TRBD1. The trim removed 5 bases at V and 1 base at J, leaving 6 bases unmatched. The germline gives CDR1 SEHNR, CDR2 FQNEAQ (reference sequence). This CDR3 contains 16 residues. CDR3 DNA sequence: TGTGCCAGCAGCCCAGGACAGGGCTTAACTAATGAAAAACTGTTTTTT. It translates to CASSPGQGLTNEKLFF.

Here the CDR3 DNA reads TGTGCCAGCAGTTTAGGAGGCAGGGGCGGGGAGACCCAGTACTTC. This codes for CASSLGGRGGETQYF. The gene calls are TRBV28 and TRBJ2-5, with a possible D match to TRBD1 (6 bases). Trimming removed 2 bases from V and 5 bases from J, with 15 bases in between. Germline assignment: CDR1 MDHEN and CDR2 SYDVKM. This CDR3 comprises 15 residues.

The V and J genes are TRBV11-2 and TRBJ2-7, with 10 bases fitting TRBD2. CDR1 is SGHAT, CDR2 FQNNGV, per germline. J was trimmed by 3 bases and V by 8 bases; bases with no gene match: 4. The CDR3 runs to 13 residues. The CDR3 sequence is CASVWTSGYEQYF. The CDR3 DNA sequence: TGTGCCAGCGTATGGACTAGCGGCTACGAGCAGTACTTC.

The chain couples TRBV6-2 or TRBV6-3 to TRBJ2-2; 15 nucleotides line up with TRBD2. The CDR3 is 19 residues long. Germline V CDR1 and CDR2: MNHEY, SVGEGT. Trimming took 4 bases from V and 2 from J; bases not matched to a gene: 8. The CDR3 spells CASSWPGTSGRTNTGELFF. Written as DNA, the CDR3 is TGTGCCAGCAGTTGGCCCGGGACTAGCGGGAGGACCAACACCGGGGAGCTGTTTTTT.

In its sample, this clone was seen a few times. CDR3 sequence reads: CASNQGNTEAFF. The CDR3 DNA follows: TGTGCCAGTAACCAGGGGAACACTGAAGCTTTCTTT. The chain is built from TRBV19 and TRBJ1-1; tentatively, D is TRBD1 (5 bases). V lost 7 bases to trimming and J lost 1 base, with 7 bases between them. Per the germline V gene, CDR1 is LNHDA and CDR2 is SQIVND (reference sequence). This CDR3 is built from 12 residues.

This CDR3 is CASSRGQGFLYGYTF. CDR3 DNA: TGTGCCAGCAGCCGAGGACAGGGATTCCTCTATGGCTACACCTTC. V and J are TRBV14 and TRBJ1-2; TRBD1 matches at 8 bases. Looked up from germline, CDR1 is SGHDN and CDR2 is FVKESK. The CDR3 length is 15 residues. Unmatched junction bases numbered 8, after V lost 4 bases and J lost 4 bases. Full variable domain (remainder filled in from reference TRBV14 and TRBJ1-2): EAGVTQFPSHSVIEKGQTVTLRCDPISGHDNLYWYRRVMGKEIKFLLHFVKESKQDESGMPNNRFLAERTGGTYSTLKVQPAELEDSGVYFCASSRGQGFLYGYTFGSGTRLTVV.

The chain couples TRBV4-2 to TRBJ2-5; D remains unclear. The V gene lost 1 base and the J gene lost 1 base, with 7 bases spanning the gap. This CDR3 comprises 14 residues. Germline V CDR1 and CDR2: LGHNA, YNFKEQ. Here the CDR3 reads CASSQGPGQETQYF. CDR3 DNA sequence: TGTGCCAGCAGCCAAGGGCCGGGCCAAGAGACCCAGTACTTC.